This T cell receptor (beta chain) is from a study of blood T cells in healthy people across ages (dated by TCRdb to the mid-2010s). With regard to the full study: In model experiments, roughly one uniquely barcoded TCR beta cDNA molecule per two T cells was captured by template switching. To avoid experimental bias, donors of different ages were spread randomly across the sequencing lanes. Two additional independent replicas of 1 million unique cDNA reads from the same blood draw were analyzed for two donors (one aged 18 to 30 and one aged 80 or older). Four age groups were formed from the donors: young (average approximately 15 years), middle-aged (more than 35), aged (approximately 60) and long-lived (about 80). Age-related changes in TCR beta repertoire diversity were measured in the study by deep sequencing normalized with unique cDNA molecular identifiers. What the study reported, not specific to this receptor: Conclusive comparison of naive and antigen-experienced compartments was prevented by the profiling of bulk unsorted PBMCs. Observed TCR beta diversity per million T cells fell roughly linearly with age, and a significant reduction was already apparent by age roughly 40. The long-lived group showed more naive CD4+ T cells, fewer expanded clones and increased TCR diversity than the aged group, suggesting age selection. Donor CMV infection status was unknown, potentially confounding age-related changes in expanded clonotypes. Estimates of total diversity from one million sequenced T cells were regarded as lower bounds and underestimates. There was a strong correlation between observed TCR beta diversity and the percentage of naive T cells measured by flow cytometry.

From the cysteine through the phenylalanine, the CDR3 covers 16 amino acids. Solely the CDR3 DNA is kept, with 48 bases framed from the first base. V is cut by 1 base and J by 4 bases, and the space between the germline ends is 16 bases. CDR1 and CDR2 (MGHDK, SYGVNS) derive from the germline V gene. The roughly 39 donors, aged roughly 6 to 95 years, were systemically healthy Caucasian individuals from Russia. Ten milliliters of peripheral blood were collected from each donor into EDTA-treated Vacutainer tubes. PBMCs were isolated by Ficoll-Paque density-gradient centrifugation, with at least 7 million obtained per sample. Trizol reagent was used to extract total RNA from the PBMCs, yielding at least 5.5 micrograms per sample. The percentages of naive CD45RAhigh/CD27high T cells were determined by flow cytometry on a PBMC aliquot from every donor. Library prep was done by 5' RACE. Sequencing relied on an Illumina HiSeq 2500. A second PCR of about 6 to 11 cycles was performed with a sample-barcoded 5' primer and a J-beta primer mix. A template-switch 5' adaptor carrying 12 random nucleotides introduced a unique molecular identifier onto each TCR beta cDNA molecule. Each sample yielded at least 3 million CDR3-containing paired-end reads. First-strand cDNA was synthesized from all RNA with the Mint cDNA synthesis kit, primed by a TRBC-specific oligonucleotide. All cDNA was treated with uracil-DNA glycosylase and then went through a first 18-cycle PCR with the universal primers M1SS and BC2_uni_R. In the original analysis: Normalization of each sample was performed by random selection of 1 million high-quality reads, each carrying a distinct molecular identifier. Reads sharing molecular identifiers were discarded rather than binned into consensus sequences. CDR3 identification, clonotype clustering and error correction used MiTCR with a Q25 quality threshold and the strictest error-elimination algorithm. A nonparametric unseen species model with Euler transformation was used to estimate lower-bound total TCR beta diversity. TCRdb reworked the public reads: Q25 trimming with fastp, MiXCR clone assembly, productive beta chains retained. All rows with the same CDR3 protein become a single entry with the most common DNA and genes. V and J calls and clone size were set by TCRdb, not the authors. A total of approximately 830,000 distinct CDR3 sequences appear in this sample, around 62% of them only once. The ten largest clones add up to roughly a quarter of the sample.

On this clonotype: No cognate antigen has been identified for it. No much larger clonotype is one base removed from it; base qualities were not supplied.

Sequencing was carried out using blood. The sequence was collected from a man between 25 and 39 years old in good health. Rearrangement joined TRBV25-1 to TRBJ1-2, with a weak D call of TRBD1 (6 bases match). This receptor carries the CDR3 CASSESPTGLVYGYTF. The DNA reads TGTGCCAGCAGTGAATCGCCGACAGGTTTGGTCTATGGCTACACCTTC.